This entry lists 7 T cell receptor beta chains sequenced from one sample in a study of STAT3 mutations in large granular lymphocyte leukemia (dated by TCRdb to about 2019). Receptors were amplified or captured by the immunoSEQ multiplex PCR assay. This immuneACCESS table, as held by TCRdb, lists in-frame sequences with V and J called but not all clones. Of the missing ones, under half trace to an unresolved V gene in checked studies; the others have no known cause. This sample gives some 13,000 clones in total; 90% of them show up just once. The ten largest make up approximately 31% of the sample. These TCRs' antigens remain unknown. Summary of the overall study and its limitations: At least one immunodominant TCRbeta clonotype was present in every T-LGLL patient, and multiple immunodominant subclonotypes appeared in about half of the T-LGLL patients.

Material: peripheral blood mononuclear cells. The receptors were gathered from a man aged 40-50 years with T-cell large granular lymphocyte leukemia. Some clones in this sample may be carry-over from other donors' samples. The age is the age at diagnosis.

This chain joins TRBV19 and TRBJ2-3, with D uncertain. Per the germline V gene, CDR1 is LNHDA and CDR2 is SQIVND (reference sequence). The CDR3 is 15 residues long. The V end lost 2 bases, the J end lost 0 bases, and 9 bases lay between the germline ends. This CDR3 reads CASSIRVFSTDTQYF. CDR3 nucleotide sequence: TGTGCCAGTAGTATAAGGGTCTTTAGCACAGATACGCAGTATTTT. Drawing the rest from reference TRBV19 and TRBJ2-3, the complete variable domain is DGGITQSPKYLFRKEGQNVTLSCEQNLNHDAMYWYRQDPGQGLRLIYYSQIVNDFQKGDIAEGYSVSREKKESFPLTVTSAQKNPTAFYLCASSIRVFSTDTQYFGPGTRLTVL.

J is TRBJ1-3 and V is TRBV11-2; D is undetermined. Trimming took off 5 bases at V and 8 bases at J, with 7 bases between the two ends. The germline gives CDR1 SGHAT, CDR2 FQNNGV. The CDR3 is 11 residues long. CDR3 protein: CASSHGHTIYF. CDR3 bases: TGTGCCAGCAGCCATGGCCACACCATATATTTT.

This chain connects TRBV9 to TRBJ1-2; D uncertain. The CDR3 sequence is 11 residues long. V gave up 0 bases and J gave up 8 bases, with 5 bases separating them. Germline loops: CDR1 SGDLS, CDR2 YYNGEE. The CDR3 is CASSVGSGYTF. The CDR3 coding sequence is TGTGCCAGCAGCGTAGGTAGCGGCTACACCTTC.

V usage is TRBV9 and J usage is TRBJ2-5; 7 nucleotides match TRBD2. The germline gives CDR1 SGDLS, CDR2 YYNGEE. V was clipped by 3 bases and J by 7 bases; unmatched bases: 9. The CDR3 covers 14 residues. The CDR3 is CASSEASGIGTQYF. CDR3 DNA sequence: TGTGCCAGCAGCGAGGCTAGCGGTATTGGGACCCAGTACTTC.

The chain recombines TRBV5-1 with TRBJ2-7, with 8 bases lining up with TRBD2. The CDR3 loop spans 15 amino acids. Germline V gene lookup returns CDR1 SGHRS and CDR2 YFSETQ. V gave up 3 bases and J gave up 3 bases; unmatched junction bases: 8. The CDR3: CASSWGGGGSYEQYF. The CDR3 DNA sequence: TGCGCCAGCAGCTGGGGGGGCGGGGGGAGCTACGAGCAGTACTTC.

V is TRBV5-1 and J is TRBJ2-7; possibly TRBD2 for D (6 bases). The CDR3 consists of 15 residues. Trimming cost V 4 bases and J 5 bases, with 19 bases left between them. The germline V gene encodes CDR1 SGHRS and CDR2 YFSETQ. The CDR3 DNA reads as TGCGCCAGCAGCCCGCTGGCTAGCGAAGACGACGAGCAGTACTTC. This encodes CASSPLASEDDEQYF.

The J gene is TRBJ1-1, the V gene TRBV29-1, with 9 bases fitting TRBD1. CDR1 is SQVTM, CDR2 ANQGSEA, per germline. Trimming removed 6 bases from V and 5 bases from J; junction bases left unmatched: 7. This CDR3 spans 13 amino acids. The CDR3 protein is CSVEQGARTEAFF. The CDR3 nucleotides are TGCAGCGTCGAACAGGGGGCGCGGACTGAAGCTTTCTTT.